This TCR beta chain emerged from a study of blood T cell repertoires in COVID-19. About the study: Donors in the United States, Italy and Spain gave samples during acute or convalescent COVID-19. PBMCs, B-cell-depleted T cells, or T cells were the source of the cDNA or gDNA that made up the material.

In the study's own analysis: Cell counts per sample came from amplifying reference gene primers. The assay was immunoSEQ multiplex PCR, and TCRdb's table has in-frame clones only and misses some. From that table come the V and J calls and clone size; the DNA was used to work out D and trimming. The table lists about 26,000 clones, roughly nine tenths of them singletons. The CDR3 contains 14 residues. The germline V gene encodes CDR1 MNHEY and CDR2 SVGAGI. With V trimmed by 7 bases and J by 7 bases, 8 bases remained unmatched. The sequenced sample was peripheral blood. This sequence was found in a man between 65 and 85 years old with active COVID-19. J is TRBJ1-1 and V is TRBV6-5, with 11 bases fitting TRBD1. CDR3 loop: CASNGAGTGGEAFF. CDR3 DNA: TGTGCCAGCAACGGAGCCGGGACAGGGGGTGAAGCTTTCTTT.